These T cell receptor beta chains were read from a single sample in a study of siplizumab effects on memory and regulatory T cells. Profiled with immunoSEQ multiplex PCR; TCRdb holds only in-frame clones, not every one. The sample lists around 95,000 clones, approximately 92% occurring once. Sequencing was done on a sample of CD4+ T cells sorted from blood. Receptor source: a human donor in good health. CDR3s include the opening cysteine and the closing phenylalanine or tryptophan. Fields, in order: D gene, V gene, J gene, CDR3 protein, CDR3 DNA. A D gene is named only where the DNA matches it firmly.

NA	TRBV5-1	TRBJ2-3	CASSLGAAGGDTQYF	TGCGCCAGCAGCTTGGGGGCCGCGGGCGGGGATACGCAGTATTTT
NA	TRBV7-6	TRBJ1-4	CASSEGVDEKLFF	TGTGCCAGCAGCGAGGGAGTGGATGAAAAACTGTTTTTT
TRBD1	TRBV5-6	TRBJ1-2	CASSPGQVYGYTF	TGTGCCAGCAGCCCCGGACAGGTCTATGGCTACACCTTC
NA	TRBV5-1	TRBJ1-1	CASSLGGTNTEAFF	TGCGCCAGCAGCCTGGGAGGGACGAACACTGAAGCTTTCTTT
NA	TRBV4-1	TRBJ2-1	CASSQPTAHNEQFF	TGCGCCAGCAGCCAACCCACAGCCCACAATGAGCAGTTCTTC
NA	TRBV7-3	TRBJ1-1	CASSLTRNTEAFF	TGTGCCAGCAGCTTAACTAGGAACACTGAAGCTTTCTTT
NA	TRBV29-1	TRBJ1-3	CSVGQNSGNTIYF	TGCAGCGTTGGGCAAAACTCTGGAAACACCATATATTTT
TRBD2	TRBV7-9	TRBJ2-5	CASSPRRLLAGDNQETQYF	TGTGCCAGCAGCCCACGTAGATTACTAGCGGGGGACAACCAAGAGACCCAGTACTTC
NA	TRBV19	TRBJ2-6	CASSKGVSGANVLTF	TGTGCCAGTAGTAAAGGGGTCTCTGGGGCCAACGTCCTGACTTTC
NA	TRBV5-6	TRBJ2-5	CASGFRRLGGETQYF	TGTGCCAGCGGCTTTAGGAGACTCGGCGGAGAGACCCAGTACTTC